The clone carrying this T cell receptor beta chain was seen a few times. Its antigen is unknown. The time point is: patch test 1, 2 weeks after DPC sensitization. Treatment given: therapeutic diphenylcyclopropenone sensitization with weekly scalp DPC. TCRdb reanalysed the RACE reads using MiXCR and keeps one entry per CDR3 protein. The sample holds around 160,000 distinct CDR3 sequences, about 15% seen once. This record comes from a study of human T cells and chemical hapten exposure. Looking at the study overall: In the approximately 23-week study, patients were dosed weekly with diphenylcyclopropenone on the scalp throughout. Points from the study as a whole: The number of TCRs above 1 in 1000 frequency did not change after DPC sensitization.

Germline V gene data show CDR1 as MNHEY and CDR2 as SVGEGT. V trimming: 6 bases; J trimming: 4 bases; junction bases outside the gene matches: 10. The CDR3 extends over 17 amino acids. The gene calls are TRBV6-2 or TRBV6-3 and TRBJ1-4; 11 nucleotides align to TRBD1. This sample comprised whole blood, obtained in connection with sensitization to the hapten diphenylcyclopropenone (DPC). The origin of this receptor is a woman aged 30 to 39 with alopecia areata. Some clones in this sample may be carry-over from other donors' samples. The CDR3 loop is CASSPGQGATGNEKLFF. As DNA, the CDR3 is TGTGCCAGCAGCCCCGGACAGGGGGCGACCGGTAATGAAAAACTGTTTTTT.